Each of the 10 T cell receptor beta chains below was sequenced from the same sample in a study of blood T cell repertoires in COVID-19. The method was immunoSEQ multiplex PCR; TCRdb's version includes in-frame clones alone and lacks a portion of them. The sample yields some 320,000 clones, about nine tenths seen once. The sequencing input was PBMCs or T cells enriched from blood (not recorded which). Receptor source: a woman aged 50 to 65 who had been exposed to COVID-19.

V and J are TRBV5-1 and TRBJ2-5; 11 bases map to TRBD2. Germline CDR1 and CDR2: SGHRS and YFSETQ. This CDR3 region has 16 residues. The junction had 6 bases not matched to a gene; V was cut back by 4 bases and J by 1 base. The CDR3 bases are TGCGCCAGCAGCCTTGGGACTAGCGGCCTCCAAGAGACCCAGTACTTC. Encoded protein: CASSLGTSGLQETQYF.

The CDR3 nucleotides are TGCAGCGCTGCAGGGATGGCTGAAGCTTTCTTT. Translating it yields CSAAGMAEAFF. This rearrangement joins TRBV29-1 to TRBJ1-1, with D possibly TRBD1 on 5 matching bases. With 7 bases removed from V and 6 bases from J, the gap between germline ends came to 12 bases. Germline V lookup: CDR1 SQVTM, CDR2 ANQGSEA. This CDR3 spans 11 amino acids.

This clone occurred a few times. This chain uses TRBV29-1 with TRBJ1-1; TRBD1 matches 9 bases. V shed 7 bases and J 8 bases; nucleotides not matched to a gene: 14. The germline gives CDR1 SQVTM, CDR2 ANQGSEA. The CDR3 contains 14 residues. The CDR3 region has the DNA TGCAGCGGAACAGGGGGCGCGAATTTCGGGGAAGCTTTCTTT. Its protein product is CSGTGGANFGEAFF.

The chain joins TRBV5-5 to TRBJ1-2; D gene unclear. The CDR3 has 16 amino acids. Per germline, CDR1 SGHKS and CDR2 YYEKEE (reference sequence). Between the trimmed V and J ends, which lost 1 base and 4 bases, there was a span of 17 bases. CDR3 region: CASSLLGEGGGYGYTF. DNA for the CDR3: TGTGCCAGCAGCTTGCTCGGAGAGGGTGGCGGCTATGGCTACACCTTC.

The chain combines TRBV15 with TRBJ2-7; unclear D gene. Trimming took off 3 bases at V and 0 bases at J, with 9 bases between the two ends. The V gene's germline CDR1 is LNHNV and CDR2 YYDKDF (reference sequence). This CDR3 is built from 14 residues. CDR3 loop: CATSRVVSSYEQYF. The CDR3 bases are TGTGCCACCAGCAGGGTCGTTAGCTCCTACGAGCAGTACTTC.

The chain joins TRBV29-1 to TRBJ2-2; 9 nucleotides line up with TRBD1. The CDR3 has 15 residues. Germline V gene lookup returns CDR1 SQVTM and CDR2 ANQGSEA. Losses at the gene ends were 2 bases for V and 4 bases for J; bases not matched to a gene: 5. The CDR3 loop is CSVEWRTGVTGELFF. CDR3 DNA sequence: TGCAGCGTTGAATGGCGGACAGGGGTCACCGGGGAGCTGTTTTTT.

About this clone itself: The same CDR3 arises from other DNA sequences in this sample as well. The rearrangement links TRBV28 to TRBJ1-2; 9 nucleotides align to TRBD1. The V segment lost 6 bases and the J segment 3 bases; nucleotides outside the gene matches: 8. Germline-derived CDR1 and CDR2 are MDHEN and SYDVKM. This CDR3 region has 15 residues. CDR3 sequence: CASSSPGQGHYGYTF. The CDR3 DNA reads TGTGCCAGCAGCTCGCCGGGACAGGGTCACTATGGCTACACCTTC.

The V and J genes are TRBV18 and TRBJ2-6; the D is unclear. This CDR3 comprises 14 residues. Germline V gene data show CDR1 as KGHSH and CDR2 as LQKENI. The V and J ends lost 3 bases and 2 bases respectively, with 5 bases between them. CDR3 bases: TGTGCCAGCTCACCCGCGGCTGGGGCCAACGTCCTGACTTTC. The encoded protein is CASSPAAGANVLTF. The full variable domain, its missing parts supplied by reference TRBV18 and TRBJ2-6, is NAGVMQNPRHLVRRRGQEARLRCSPMKGHSHVYWYRQLPEEGLKFMVYLQKENIIDESGMPKERFSAEFPKEGPSILRIQQVVRGDSAAYFCASSPAAGANVLTFGAGSRLTVL.

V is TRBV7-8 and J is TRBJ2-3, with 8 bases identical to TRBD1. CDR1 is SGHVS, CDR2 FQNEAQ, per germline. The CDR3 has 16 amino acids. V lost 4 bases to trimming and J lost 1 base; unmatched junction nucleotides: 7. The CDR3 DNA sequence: TGTGCCAGCAGCTCCCTGGACAGGGTCGGCACAGATACGCAGTATTTT. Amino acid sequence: CASSSLDRVGTDTQYF. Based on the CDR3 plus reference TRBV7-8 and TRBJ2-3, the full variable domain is GAGVSQSPRYKVAKRGQDVALRCDPISGHVSLFWYQQALGQGPEFLTYFQNEAQLDKSGLPSDRFFAERPEGSVSTLKIQRTQQEDSAVYLCASSSLDRVGTDTQYFGPGTRLTVL.

CDR3 coding DNA: TGTGCCAGCAGCGCTGGCCCTGAAGCTTTCTTT. This sequence encodes CASSAGPEAFF. The chain combines TRBV6-5 with TRBJ1-1, with unresolved D. Germline V gene sequence: CDR1 MNHEY, CDR2 SVGAGI. The CDR3 length is 11 residues. With 6 bases removed from V and 6 bases from J, the gap between germline ends came to 8 bases.